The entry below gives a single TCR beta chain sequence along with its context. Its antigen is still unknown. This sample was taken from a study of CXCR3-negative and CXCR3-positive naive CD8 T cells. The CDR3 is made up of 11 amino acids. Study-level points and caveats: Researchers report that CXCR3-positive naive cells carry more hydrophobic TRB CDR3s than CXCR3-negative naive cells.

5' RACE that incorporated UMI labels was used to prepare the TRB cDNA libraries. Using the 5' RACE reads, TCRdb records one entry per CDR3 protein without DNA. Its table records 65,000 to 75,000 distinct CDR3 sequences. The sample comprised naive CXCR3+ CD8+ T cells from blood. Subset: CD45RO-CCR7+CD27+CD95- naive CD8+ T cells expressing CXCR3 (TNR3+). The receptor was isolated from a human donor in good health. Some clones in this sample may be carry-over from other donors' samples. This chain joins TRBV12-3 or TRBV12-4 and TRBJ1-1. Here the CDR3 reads CASSFALKAFF.